This TCR beta chain was identified during a study of shared clonotypes between healthy human individuals. Comment on this clone: Antigen unknown.

Study-wide results and limits: It was only blood that was sampled, and tissue repertoires likely differ.

The method was immunoSEQ multiplex PCR; TCRdb's version includes in-frame clones alone and lacks a portion of them. The sample yields some 980,000 clones, more than 75% seen once. The length of the CDR3 is 15 residues. With 0 bases clipped from V and 5 bases from J, the junction kept 8 bases outside the gene matches. Germline V gives CDR1 SGHRS, CDR2 YFSETQ. Sequenced: memory CD4+ T cells sorted from blood. Regarding subset: CD45RA-negative fraction. The rearrangement uses TRBV5-1 and TRBJ2-7, with 7 nucleotides matching TRBD1. This clonotype originated in a man younger than 35 in good health. The CDR3 DNA reads as TGCGCCAGCAGCTTGGGAGGGGGCCTCGCCAACGAGCAGTACTTC. Its translation: CASSLGGGLANEQYF.